This TCR beta chain was captured in a study of blood T cell repertoires in COVID-19. On the study more broadly: The study drew acute and convalescent COVID-19 samples from the United States, Italy and Spain.

In its sample, this clone was seen once. The germline V gene encodes CDR1 SGDLS and CDR2 YYNGEE. The CDR3 covers 15 residues. With 3 bases removed from V and 5 bases from J, the gap between germline ends came to 17 bases. The assay was immunoSEQ multiplex PCR, and TCRdb's table has in-frame clones only and misses some. The table shows around 170,000 clones, with approximately 80% occurring only once. This receptor was taken from a woman aged 60-70 years with acute or convalescent COVID-19. Sequencing was done on a sample of peripheral blood. V usage is TRBV9 and J usage is TRBJ1-2; a possible D gene is TRBD1 (5 bases). In nucleotides, the CDR3 is TGTGCCAGCAGCGATTCCCGGGACTCAGGGTATGGCTACACCTTC. This codes for CASSDSRDSGYGYTF.